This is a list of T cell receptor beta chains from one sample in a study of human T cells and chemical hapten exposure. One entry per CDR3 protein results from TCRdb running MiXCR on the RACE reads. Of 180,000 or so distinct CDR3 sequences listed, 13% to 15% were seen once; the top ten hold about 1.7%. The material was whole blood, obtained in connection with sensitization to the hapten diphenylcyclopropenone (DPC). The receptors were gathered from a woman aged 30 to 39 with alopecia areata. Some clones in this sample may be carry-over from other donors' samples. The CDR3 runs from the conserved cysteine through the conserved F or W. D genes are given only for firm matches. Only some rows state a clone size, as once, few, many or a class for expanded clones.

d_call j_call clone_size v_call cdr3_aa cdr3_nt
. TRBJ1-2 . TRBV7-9 CASTPSAGPGGYTF TGTGCCAGCACCCCCTCTGCCGGGCCGGGCGGCTACACCTTC
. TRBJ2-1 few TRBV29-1 CSVEDLRGYNEQFF TGCAGCGTTGAAGATCTCAGGGGCTACAATGAGCAGTTCTTC
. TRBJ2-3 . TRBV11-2 CASTPVGGVPTDTQYF TGTGCCAGCACCCCCGTGGGGGGAGTCCCGACGGATACGCAGTATTTT
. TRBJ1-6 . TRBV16 CASSHVQGDSPLHF TGTGCCAGCAGCCACGTACAGGGTGATTCACCCCTCCACTTT
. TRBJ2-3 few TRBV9 CASSVEARAYTDTQYF TGTGCCAGCAGCGTAGAAGCTAGGGCCTACACAGATACGCAGTATTTT
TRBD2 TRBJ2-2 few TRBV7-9 CASSPGLVIGELFF TGTGCCAGCAGCCCGGGACTAGTTATCGGGGAGCTGTTTTTT
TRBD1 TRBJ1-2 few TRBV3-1 CASSQLGTAYGYTF TGTGCCAGCAGCCAACTTGGGACAGCCTATGGCTACACCTTC
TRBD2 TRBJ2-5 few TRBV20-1 CSARSPGLAGLQTQYF TGCAGTGCTAGATCCCCTGGACTAGCGGGTTTGCAGACCCAGTACTTC
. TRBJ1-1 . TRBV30 CAWRIESRVNTEAFF TGTGCCTGGAGAATTGAATCGCGGGTTAACACTGAAGCTTTCTTT
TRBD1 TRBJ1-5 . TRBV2 CASSYRGESNQPQHF TGTGCCAGCTCCTACAGGGGTGAGAGCAATCAGCCCCAGCATTTT
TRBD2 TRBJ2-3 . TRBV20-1 CSASPSGRATGDTQYF TGCAGTGCTAGCCCCAGCGGGAGGGCCACGGGAGATACGCAGTATTTT